The sequence of this TCR beta chain was determined in a study of blood T cells in healthy people across ages. Germline V gene data show CDR1 as SGHRS and CDR2 as YFSETQ. The CDR3 is 14 residues long. Trimming removed 0 bases from V and 5 bases from J, with 12 bases in between. A second PCR of about 7 to 12 cycles used a sample-barcoded 5' primer and a J-beta primer mix. From the 5' RACE reads, TCRdb called clonotypes with MiXCR, one entry per CDR3 protein. In the table there are 800,000 to 950,000 distinct CDR3 sequences, almost 30% of which are singletons. This clonotype was seen many times. The same specimen was also included in a second study, on T cells of mothers and their children. As that report states: The yield was over 9.5 million TCR beta CDR3 reads from each mother and a few million from each child.

The rearrangement links TRBV5-1 to TRBJ2-7; D may be TRBD1 (5 bases). Sequencing was performed on blood. The clonotype comes from a woman aged 40 to 50 in good health. CDR3 residues: CASSLAGSVDEQYF. Here the CDR3 DNA reads TGCGCCAGCAGCTTGGCAGGGTCTGTCGACGAGCAGTACTTC.